The clone carrying this T cell receptor beta chain was recorded once. The sample comes from a study of long-term antiretroviral therapy in people with HIV. In each sample, about 0.9-10 million cryopreserved PBMC were present before DNA extraction. The assay, immunoSEQ v3.0, was run at survey level. Per-sample sequencing targets were roughly 35,000-55,000 T-cell genomes. This table comes from immunoSEQ multiplex PCR, and its TCRdb copy is limited to in-frame clones, with some not included. The table lists more than 25,000 clones, approximately 91% of them singletons. The germline V and J ends were trimmed by 4 bases and 3 bases, with 14 bases remaining between them. Germline assignment: CDR1 SGHDN and CDR2 FVKESK. The length of the CDR3 is 15 residues.

Sequences were derived from unsorted PBMCs, sampled about 5 years before starting antiretroviral therapy. This clonotype originated in a man aged 45-65 years with HIV. The rearrangement links TRBV14 to TRBJ2-3; D may be TRBD2 (5 bases). For the CDR3, the DNA is TGTGCCAGCAGCCCTCCGCGAGGGATGACAGATACGCAGTATTTT. Translating gives CASSPPRGMTDTQYF.